Included here is one T cell receptor beta chain sequence, with context. The CDR3 covers 15 residues. Germline CDR1 is SGHDT and CDR2 is YYEEEE. V was trimmed by 5 bases and J by 9 bases, leaving 18 bases between them. The record originates from a study of control samples from healthy donors and cancer patients. Profiling relied on immunoSEQ multiplex PCR, and the TCRdb table lists in-frame clones only, not all of them. The table shows 80,000 to 85,000 clones, with approximately 90% occurring only once. The material sequenced was blood. V gene TRBV5-6 combines with J gene TRBJ1-6; D might be TRBD1 (6 bases). The receptor comes from a woman in her forties or fifties in good health. In DNA form, the CDR3 reads TGTGCCAGCAGTCGAGTAAAACGGGACACTTCACCCCTCCACTTT. Amino acid sequence: CASSRVKRDTSPLHF.